The clone carrying this TCR beta chain was seen a single time. Original methodology: Reference gene primers were amplified, and this amplification served to estimate nucleated cell counts. Assay: immunoSEQ multiplex PCR; the TCRdb copy retains only in-frame clones and omits some. V and J calls and clone size are given by that table; D and trimming were obtained from the DNA. The data show some 100,000 clones, about 90% seen once. This sample is drawn from a study of blood T cell repertoires in COVID-19. Germline V CDR1 and CDR2: MNHEY, SVGAGI. V trimming: 5 bases; J trimming: 0 bases; junction bases outside the gene matches: 7. This CDR3 spans 15 amino acids.

The chain uses TRBV6-5 and TRBJ2-7; 7 positions match TRBD2. The source material was peripheral blood. The receptor was derived from a human donor in a cohort sampled during active COVID-19. The CDR3 reads CASSITSVSSYEQYF. For the CDR3, the DNA is TGTGCCAGCAGTATAACTAGCGTAAGCTCCTACGAGCAGTACTTC.